The next 20 T cell receptor beta chains were all read from a single sample in a study of post-analysis software for immune sequencing data. The antigens for these receptors are not known. Study results and caveats: Roughly 5 TRBV segments, TRBV5-6, TRBV5-1 and TRBV20-1 among them, were found more frequent in patients than controls.

Unique molecular identifiers had been added to the TCR beta cDNA libraries. TCRdb processed the PCR reads anew with MiXCR; each CDR3 protein has one entry. The table shows over 700,000 distinct CDR3 sequences, with less than 35% occurring only once. The specimen sequenced was blood. These receptors all stem from a girl aged 5 to 17 with multiple sclerosis.

This clonotype was seen a handful of times. The V and J genes are TRBV7-8 and TRBJ1-5; 7 nucleotides match TRBD1. CDR1 is SGHVS and CDR2 is FQNEAQ in the germline V gene. The CDR3 has 16 amino acids. With 2 bases clipped from V and 1 base from J, the junction kept 5 bases outside the gene matches. The CDR3 coding sequence is TGTGCCAGCAGCTTATACCCGACAGGGAGCAATCAGCCCCAGCATTTT. It translates to CASSLYPTGSNQPQHF.

In this sample, this clonotype turned up a few times. This rearrangement joins TRBV6-6 to TRBJ2-7; possibly TRBD2 for D (7 bases). V shed 6 bases and J shed 4 bases, with 16 bases lying between them. The CDR3 is 14 residues long. Germline V gene lookup returns CDR1 MNHNY and CDR2 SVGAGI (reference sequence). The chain's CDR3 is CASRPRGGGYEQYF. Here the CDR3 DNA reads TGTGCCAGCAGGCCGCGGGGAGGGGGTTACGAGCAGTACTTC.

This clonotype was observed a few times. In nucleotides, the CDR3 is TGTGCCAGCAGCGCACGGCCCACGGGCCAAGAGACCCAGTACTTC. Residues: CASSARPTGQETQYF. The V and J genes are TRBV7-9 and TRBJ2-5; no clear D gene. Trimming cost V 5 bases and J 1 base, with 14 bases left between them. Germline CDR1 and CDR2: SEHNR and FQNEAQ (reference sequence). The length of the CDR3 is 15 residues. Supplemented by reference TRBV7-9 and TRBJ2-5, the full variable domain reads DTGVSQNPRHKITKRGQNVTFRCDPISEHNRLYWYRQTLGQGPEFLTYFQNEAQLEKSRLLSDRFSAERPKGSFSTLEIQRTEQGDSAMYLCASSARPTGQETQYFGPGTRLLVL.

This clonotype came up a few times. V gene TRBV6-1 combines with J gene TRBJ1-2; D is ambiguous. This CDR3 contains 13 residues. The V gene's germline CDR1 is MNHNS and CDR2 SASEGT. V was trimmed by 6 bases and J by 7 bases, leaving 15 bases between them. For the CDR3, the DNA is TGTGCCAGCAGAGAGGGCTCGATGGGTGGCTACACCTTC. It translates to CASREGSMGGYTF.

This chain joins TRBV7-2 and TRBJ1-1; 11 nucleotides match TRBD1. V gave up 5 bases and J gave up 10 bases; unmatched junction bases: 9. CDR1 is SGHTA and CDR2 is FQGNSA in the germline V gene. The CDR3 length is 14 residues. The CDR3 loop is CASSGGQGAIRAFF. The CDR3 nucleotides read TGTGCCAGCAGCGGCGGACAGGGGGCCATTCGAGCTTTCTTT.

The chain joins TRBV29-1 to TRBJ1-5; D is perhaps TRBD1 (5 bases). The CDR3 is made up of 13 amino acids. V was trimmed by 5 bases and J by 9 bases, leaving 17 bases between them. The germline gives CDR1 SQVTM, CDR2 ANQGSEA. In DNA form, the CDR3 reads TGCAGCGTTCTTCTAGCAGCCCAGGGGCCCCAGCATTTT. Translating gives CSVLLAAQGPQHF. Together with reference TRBV29-1 and TRBJ1-5, the CDR3 gives the full variable domain: SAVISQKPSRDICQRGTSLTIQCQVDSQVTMMFWYRQQPGQSLTLIATANQGSEATYESGFVIDKFPISRPNLTFSTLTVSNMSPEDSSIYLCSVLLAAQGPQHFGDGTRLSIL.

CDR3 loop: CASSFRGQGIYEQYF. The CDR3 DNA is TGTGCCAGCAGCTTCAGGGGACAGGGGATTTACGAGCAGTACTTC. This chain joins TRBV7-2 and TRBJ2-5; the match to TRBD1 covers 10 bases. The tail of the sequence fits TRBJ2-7 better, so the J call may be wrong. Germline lookup yields CDR1 SGHTA and CDR2 FQGNSA. The CDR3 runs 15 residues.

This clonotype has a single count. The J gene is TRBJ2-1, the V gene TRBV20-1; no definite D call. This CDR3 spans 13 amino acids. Germline lookup yields CDR1 DFQATT and CDR2 SNEGSKA (reference sequence). Trimming left V 4 bases short and J 5 bases short, with 12 bases between. CDR3 amino acids: CSAIPMGNNEQFF. The CDR3 DNA is TGCAGTGCTATCCCTATGGGCAACAATGAGCAGTTCTTC.

This clonotype has only a few counts. The rearrangement uses TRBV20-1 and TRBJ2-7; 10 bases are shared with TRBD2. From germline, CDR1 is DFQATT and CDR2 SNEGSKA (reference sequence). CDR3 length: 15 amino acids. V was pared by 1 base and J by 1 base, with 4 bases of the junction left unmatched. This chain's CDR3 is CSARVPSGRSYEQYF. CDR3 bases: TGCAGTGCTAGAGTGCCTAGCGGGAGATCCTACGAGCAGTACTTC.

The V call is TRBV20-1, the J call TRBJ2-5, with 7 bases identical to TRBD1. The CDR3 is made up of 14 amino acids. V shed 1 base, J shed 4 bases, and the junction held 6 bases outside the gene matches. The germline V gene has CDR1 DFQATT and CDR2 SNEGSKA (reference sequence). CDR3 DNA sequence: TGCAGTGCTAGAGCCAGGGGGAAGAGAGAGACCCAGTACTTC. Residues: CSARARGKRETQYF.

This clonotype was detected only a few times. The rearrangement links TRBV29-1 to TRBJ1-4; no firm D call. V was clipped by 4 bases and J by 0 bases, with 6 bases between them. The CDR3 contains 13 residues. Germline loops: CDR1 SQVTM, CDR2 ANQGSEA. The CDR3 coding sequence is TGCAGCGTTGGAGAGGCAACTAATGAAAAACTGTTTTTT. Its protein is CSVGEATNEKLFF. The variable domain in full, completed from reference TRBV29-1 and TRBJ1-4, reads SAVISQKPSRDICQRGTSLTIQCQVDSQVTMMFWYRQQPGQSLTLIATANQGSEATYESGFVIDKFPISRPNLTFSTLTVSNMSPEDSSIYLCSVGEATNEKLFFGSGTQLSVL.

The rearrangement uses TRBV7-2 and TRBJ2-5; D may be TRBD2 (5 bases). The V and J ends lost 4 bases and 5 bases respectively, with 14 bases between them. The CDR3 spans 14 residues. The V gene's germline CDR1 is SGHTA and CDR2 FQGNSA. The CDR3 DNA is TGTGCCAGCAGCTCGATCGGGGTAGGGGAGACCCAGTACTTC. The encoded protein is CASSSIGVGETQYF. The full variable domain, its missing parts supplied by reference TRBV7-2 and TRBJ2-5, is GAGVSQSPSNKVTEKGKDVELRCDPISGHTALYWYRQSLGQGLEFLIYFQGNSAPDKSGLPSDRFSAERTGGSVSTLTIQRTQQEDSAVYLCASSSIGVGETQYFGPGTRLLVL.

The chain carries TRBV7-9 and TRBJ2-7; D is perhaps TRBD1 (6 bases). V was trimmed by 4 bases and J by 3 bases, leaving 10 bases between them. CDR3 length: 13 amino acids. The germline V gene encodes CDR1 SEHNR and CDR2 FQNEAQ (reference sequence). The CDR3 DNA reads as TGTGCCAGCAGCTCTGGACAGATCTACGAGCAGTACTTC. Its protein is CASSSGQIYEQYF.

This clonotype was seen repeatedly, ten times or more. The V gene is TRBV7-2, the J gene TRBJ2-5, with 11 bases lining up with TRBD1. The J call may be mistaken, given a closer DNA end match to TRBJ2-7. This CDR3 has 15 amino acids. Germline values: CDR1 SGHTA, CDR2 FQGNSA. The CDR3: CASSTRGQGVHEQYF. The CDR3 coding sequence is TGTGCCAGCAGCACCCGGGGACAGGGGGTACACGAGCAGTACTTC.

The genes are TRBV18 and TRBJ2-7; 7 nucleotides line up with TRBD1. Unmatched junction bases numbered 9, after V lost 3 bases and J lost 1 base. Germline values: CDR1 KGHSH, CDR2 LQKENI. CDR3 size: 16 residues. Written as DNA, the CDR3 is TGTGCCAGCTCACCGATAGGGCTGGGACAGTCCTACGAGCAGTACTTC. Its translation: CASSPIGLGQSYEQYF. Filled out from reference TRBV18 and TRBJ2-7, the complete variable domain reads NAGVMQNPRHLVRRRGQEARLRCSPMKGHSHVYWYRQLPEEGLKFMVYLQKENIIDESGMPKERFSAEFPKEGPSILRIQQVVRGDSAAYFCASSPIGLGQSYEQYFGPGTRLTVT.

This clonotype was counted only a few times. The chain couples TRBV6-5 to TRBJ1-1, with 8 nucleotides matching TRBD1. Germline lookup yields CDR1 MNHEY and CDR2 SVGAGI. The junction had 7 bases not matched to a gene; V was cut back by 1 base and J by 0 bases. The CDR3 has 17 residues. The CDR3 reads CASSYFSGQGLNTEAFF. The CDR3 region has the DNA TGTGCCAGCAGTTACTTCTCTGGACAGGGTCTGAACACTGAAGCTTTCTTT.

This chain uses TRBV28 with TRBJ2-5; D possibly matches TRBD1 or TRBD2 (5 bases each). CDR1 and CDR2 from the germline V gene are MDHEN and SYDVKM. This CDR3 region has 14 residues. The V gene lost 8 bases and the J gene lost 2 bases, with 15 bases spanning the gap. The CDR3 is CASRGPLLQETQYF. In DNA, the CDR3 is TGTGCCAGCCGGGGACCGCTGTTACAAGAGACCCAGTACTTC.

The chain has TRBV28 and TRBJ2-1, with TRBD2 matching over 12 bases. Germline V gene data show CDR1 as MDHEN and CDR2 as SYDVKM. The CDR3 loop spans 16 amino acids. Losses at the gene ends were 5 bases for V and 5 bases for J; bases not matched to a gene: 7. CDR3 amino acids: CASSLAGGISNNEQFF. CDR3 bases: TGTGCCAGCAGTCTAGCGGGAGGGATAAGTAACAATGAGCAGTTCTTC.

V is TRBV24-1 and J is TRBJ2-1; D possibly uses TRBD1 or TRBD2 (6 bases each). CDR1 is KGHDR and CDR2 is SFDVKD in the germline V gene. Between the trimmed V and J ends, which lost 2 bases and 15 bases, there was a span of 22 bases. The CDR3 is 15 amino acids. The CDR3 sequence is CATSDSGTGAVGRFF. CDR3 DNA sequence: TGTGCCACCAGTGATTCCGGGACGGGGGCTGTAGGGCGGTTCTTC.

The V gene is TRBV6-2 or TRBV6-3, the J gene TRBJ1-2; D remains ambiguous. The CDR3 has 14 residues. Looked up from germline, CDR1 is MNHEY and CDR2 is SVGEGT. Trimming took 8 bases from V and 2 from J, leaving 15 bases between them. The CDR3 DNA sequence: TGTGCCAGCTCTTTGGATGGGCTGAACTATGGCTACACCTTC. This sequence encodes CASSLDGLNYGYTF.